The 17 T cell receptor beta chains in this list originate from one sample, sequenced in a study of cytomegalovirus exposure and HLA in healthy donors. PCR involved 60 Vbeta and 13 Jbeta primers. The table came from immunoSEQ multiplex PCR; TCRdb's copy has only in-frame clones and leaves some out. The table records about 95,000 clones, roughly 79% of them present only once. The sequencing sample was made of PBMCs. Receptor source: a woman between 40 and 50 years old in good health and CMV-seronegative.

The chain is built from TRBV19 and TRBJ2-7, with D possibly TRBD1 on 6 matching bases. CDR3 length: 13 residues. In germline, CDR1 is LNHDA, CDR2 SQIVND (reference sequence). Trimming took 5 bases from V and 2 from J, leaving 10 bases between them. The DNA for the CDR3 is TGTGCCAGTAGTCAGGGGATCACCTACGAGCAGTACTTC. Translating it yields CASSQGITYEQYF.

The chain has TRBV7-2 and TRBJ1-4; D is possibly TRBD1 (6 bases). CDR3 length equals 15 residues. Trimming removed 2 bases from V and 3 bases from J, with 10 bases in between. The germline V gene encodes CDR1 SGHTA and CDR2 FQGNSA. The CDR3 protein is CASSLQQGPNEKLFF. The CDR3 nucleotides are TGTGCCAGCAGCTTACAACAGGGTCCTAATGAAAAACTGTTTTTT.

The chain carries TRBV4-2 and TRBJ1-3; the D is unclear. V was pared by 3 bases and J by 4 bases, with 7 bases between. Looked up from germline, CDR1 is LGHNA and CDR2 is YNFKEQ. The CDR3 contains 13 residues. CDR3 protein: CASSQVVGNTIYF. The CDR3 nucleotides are TGTGCCAGCAGCCAGGTAGTGGGAAACACCATATATTTT.

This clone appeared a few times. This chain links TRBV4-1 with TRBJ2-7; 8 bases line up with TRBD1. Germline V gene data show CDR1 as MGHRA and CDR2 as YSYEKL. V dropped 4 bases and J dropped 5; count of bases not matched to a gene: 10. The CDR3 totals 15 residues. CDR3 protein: CASSPPGQGSHEQYV. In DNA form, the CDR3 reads TGCGCCAGCAGCCCTCCAGGACAGGGCAGCCACGAGCAGTACGTC.

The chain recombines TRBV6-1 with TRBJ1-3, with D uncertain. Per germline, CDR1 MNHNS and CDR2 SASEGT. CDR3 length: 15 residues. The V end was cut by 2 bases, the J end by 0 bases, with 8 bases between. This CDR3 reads CASSESGNSGNTIYF. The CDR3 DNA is TGTGCCAGCAGTGAATCGGGGAACTCTGGAAACACCATATATTTT.

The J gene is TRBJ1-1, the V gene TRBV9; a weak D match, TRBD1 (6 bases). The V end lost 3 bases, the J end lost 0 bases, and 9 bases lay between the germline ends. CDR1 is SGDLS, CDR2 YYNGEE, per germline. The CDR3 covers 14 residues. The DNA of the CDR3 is TGTGCCAGCAGCGCCAGGGGTGTGAACACTGAAGCTTTCTTT. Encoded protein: CASSARGVNTEAFF. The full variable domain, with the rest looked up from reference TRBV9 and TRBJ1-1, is DSGVTQTPKHLITATGQRVTLRCSPRSGDLSVYWYQQSLDQGLQFLIQYYNGEERAKGNILERFSAQQFPDLHSELNLSSLELGDSALYFCASSARGVNTEAFFGQGTRLTVV.

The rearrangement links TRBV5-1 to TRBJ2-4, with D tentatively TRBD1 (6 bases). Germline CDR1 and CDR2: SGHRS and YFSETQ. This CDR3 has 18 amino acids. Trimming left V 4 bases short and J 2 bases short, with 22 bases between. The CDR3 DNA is TGCGCCAGCAGCAGAGAGACAGGTACCCACGGTACCAAAAACATTCAGTACTTC. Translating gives CASSRETGTHGTKNIQYF.

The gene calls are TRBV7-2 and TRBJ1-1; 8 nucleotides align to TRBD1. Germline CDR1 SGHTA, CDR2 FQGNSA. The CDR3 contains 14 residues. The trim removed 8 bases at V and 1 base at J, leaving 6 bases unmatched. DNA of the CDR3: TGTGCCAGCGCTCGACAGGGGTCGAACACTGAAGCTTTCTTT. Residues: CASARQGSNTEAFF. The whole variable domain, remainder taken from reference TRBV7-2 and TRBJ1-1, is GAGVSQSPSNKVTEKGKDVELRCDPISGHTALYWYRQSLGQGLEFLIYFQGNSAPDKSGLPSDRFSAERTGGSVSTLTIQRTQQEDSAVYLCASARQGSNTEAFFGQGTRLTVV.

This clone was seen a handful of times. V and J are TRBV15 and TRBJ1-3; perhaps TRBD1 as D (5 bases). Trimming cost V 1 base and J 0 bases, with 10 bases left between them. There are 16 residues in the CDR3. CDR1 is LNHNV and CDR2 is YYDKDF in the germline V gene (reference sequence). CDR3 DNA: TGTGCCACCAGCAGAGGATCAACAGGCTCTGGAAACACCATATATTTT. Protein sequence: CATSRGSTGSGNTIYF. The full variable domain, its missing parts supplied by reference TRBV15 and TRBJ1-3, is DAMVIQNPRYQVTQFGKPVTLSCSQTLNHNVMYWYQQKSSQAPKLLFHYYDKDFNNEADTPDNFQSRRPNTSFCFLDIRSPGLGDTAMYLCATSRGSTGSGNTIYFGEGSWLTVV.

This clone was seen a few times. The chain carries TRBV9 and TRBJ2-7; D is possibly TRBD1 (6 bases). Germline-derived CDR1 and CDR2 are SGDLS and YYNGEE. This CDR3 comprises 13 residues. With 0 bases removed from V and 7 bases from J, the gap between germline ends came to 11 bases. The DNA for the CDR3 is TGTGCCAGCAGCGTAGGGGCAGGGGAAGAGCAGTACTTC. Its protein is CASSVGAGEEQYF.

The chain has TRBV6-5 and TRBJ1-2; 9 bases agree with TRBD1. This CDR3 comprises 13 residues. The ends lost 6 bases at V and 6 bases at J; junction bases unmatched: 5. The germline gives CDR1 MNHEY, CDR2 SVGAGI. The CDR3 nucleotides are TGTGCCAGCAGCCCTCGACAGGGGGATGGCTACACCTTC. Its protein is CASSPRQGDGYTF.

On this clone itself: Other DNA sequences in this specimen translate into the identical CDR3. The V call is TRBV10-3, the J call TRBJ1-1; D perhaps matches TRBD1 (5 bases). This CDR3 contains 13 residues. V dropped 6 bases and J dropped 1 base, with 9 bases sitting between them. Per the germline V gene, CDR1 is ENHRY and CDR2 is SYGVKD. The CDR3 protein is CAISPTGNTEAFF. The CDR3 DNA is TGTGCCATCAGCCCAACAGGGAACACTGAAGCTTTCTTT.

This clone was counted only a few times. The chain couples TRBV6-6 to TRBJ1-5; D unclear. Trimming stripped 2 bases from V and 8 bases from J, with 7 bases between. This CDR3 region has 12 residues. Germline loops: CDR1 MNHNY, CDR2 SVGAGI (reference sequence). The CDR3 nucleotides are TGTGCCAGCAGTTACCCCCTTAAGCCCCAGCATTTT. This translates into CASSYPLKPQHF.

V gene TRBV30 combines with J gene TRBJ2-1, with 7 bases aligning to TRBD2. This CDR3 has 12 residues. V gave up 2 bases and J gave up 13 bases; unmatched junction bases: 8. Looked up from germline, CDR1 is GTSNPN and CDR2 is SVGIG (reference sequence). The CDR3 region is CAWSPGTIEQFF. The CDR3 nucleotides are TGTGCCTGGAGTCCCGGGACTATAGAACAGTTCTTC.

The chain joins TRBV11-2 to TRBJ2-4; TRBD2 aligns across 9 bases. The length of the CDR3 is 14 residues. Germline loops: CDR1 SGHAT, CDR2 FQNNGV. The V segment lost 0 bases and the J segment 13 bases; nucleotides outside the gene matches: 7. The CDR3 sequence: CASSLDQLAGKQYF. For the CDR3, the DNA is TGTGCCAGCAGCTTAGATCAGCTAGCGGGGAAGCAGTACTTC.

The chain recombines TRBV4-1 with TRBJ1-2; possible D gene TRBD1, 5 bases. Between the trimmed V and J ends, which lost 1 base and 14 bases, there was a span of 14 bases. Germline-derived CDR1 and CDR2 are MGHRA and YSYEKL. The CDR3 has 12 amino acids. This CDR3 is CASSQVDSRRTF. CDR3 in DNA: TGCGCCAGCAGCCAAGTCGACAGCCGAAGAACCTTC.

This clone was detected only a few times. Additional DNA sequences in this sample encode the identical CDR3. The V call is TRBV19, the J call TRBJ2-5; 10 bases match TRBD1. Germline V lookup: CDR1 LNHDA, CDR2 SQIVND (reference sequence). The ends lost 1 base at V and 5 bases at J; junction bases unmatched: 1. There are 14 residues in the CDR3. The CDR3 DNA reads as TGTGCCAGTAGTATAGGACAGGGGGCGGAGACCCAGTACTTC. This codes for CASSIGQGAETQYF.